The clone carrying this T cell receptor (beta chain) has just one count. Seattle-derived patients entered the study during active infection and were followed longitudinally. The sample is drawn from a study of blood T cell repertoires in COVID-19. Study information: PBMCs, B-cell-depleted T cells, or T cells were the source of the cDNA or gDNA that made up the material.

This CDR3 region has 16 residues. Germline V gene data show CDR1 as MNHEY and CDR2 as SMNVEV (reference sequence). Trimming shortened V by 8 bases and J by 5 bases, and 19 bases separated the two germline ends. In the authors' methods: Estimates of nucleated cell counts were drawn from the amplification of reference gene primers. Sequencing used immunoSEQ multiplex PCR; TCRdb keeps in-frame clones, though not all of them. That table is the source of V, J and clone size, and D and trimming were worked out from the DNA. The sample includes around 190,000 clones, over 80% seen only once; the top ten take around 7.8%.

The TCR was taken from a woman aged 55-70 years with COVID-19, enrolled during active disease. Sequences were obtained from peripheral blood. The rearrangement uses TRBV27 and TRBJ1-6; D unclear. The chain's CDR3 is CASAPRDIRDNSPLHF. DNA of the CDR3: TGTGCCAGCGCCCCGAGGGATATTAGAGATAATTCACCCCTCCACTTT.